This is a list of T cell receptor beta chains from one sample in a study of a mutant IDH1 vaccine in newly diagnosed glioma. The data were produced by immunoSEQ multiplex PCR, yet TCRdb's version contains in-frame clones alone and is incomplete. The sample has tens of thousands of clones, roughly three quarters seen once. The antigens these receptors bind are not known. The starting material was peripheral blood mononuclear cells (PBMCs), obtained from a glioma patient whose treatment included an IDH1 peptide vaccine. The receptors originated from a young man with glioma. Some clones in this sample may be carry-over from other donors' samples. Each CDR3 is given with its conserved first and last residue. Clone size appears in some rows only: once, few, many, or a class for an expanded clone.

J gene: TRBJ1-1; V gene: TRBV4-1; clone size: .; CDR3 protein: CASSSTVSTEAFF
J gene: TRBJ1-3; V gene: TRBV30; clone size: .; CDR3 protein: CAWINLPPGNTIYF
J gene: TRBJ2-2; V gene: TRBV4-3; clone size: .; CDR3 protein: CASSLGGALSGELFF
J gene: TRBJ2-2; V gene: TRBV2; clone size: .; CDR3 protein: CASSGGGLAGTGELFF
J gene: TRBJ2-7; V gene: TRBV29-1; clone size: .; CDR3 protein: CSVVKKGTGPYEQYF
J gene: TRBJ1-1; V gene: TRBV19; clone size: .; CDR3 protein: CASSRTGGRSTEAFF
J gene: TRBJ1-5; V gene: TRBV6-6; clone size: few; CDR3 protein: CASSYGSDYSNQPQHF
J gene: TRBJ2-2; V gene: TRBV4-3; clone size: .; CDR3 protein: CASSPPNTGELFF
J gene: TRBJ1-2; V gene: TRBV4-2; clone size: .; CDR3 protein: CASSQGTGNGYTF
J gene: TRBJ2-6; V gene: TRBV6-1; clone size: .; CDR3 protein: CASSGGTGESRNSGANVLTF
J gene: TRBJ2-7; V gene: TRBV29-1; clone size: .; CDR3 protein: CSVRGTSGQTYEQYF
J gene: TRBJ2-7; V gene: TRBV12-5; clone size: .; CDR3 protein: CASGLAPDKHEQYF
J gene: TRBJ1-2; V gene: TRBV5-8; clone size: few; CDR3 protein: CASSRDGGFYGYTF
J gene: TRBJ2-2; V gene: TRBV4-2; clone size: .; CDR3 protein: CASTQQGVRDTGELFF
J gene: TRBJ2-1; V gene: TRBV7-6; clone size: once; CDR3 protein: CASSLEQGVSSYNEQFF
J gene: TRBJ1-1; V gene: TRBV6-5; clone size: .; CDR3 protein: CASSYRPANTEAFF
J gene: TRBJ1-5; V gene: TRBV7-2; clone size: once; CDR3 protein: CASSPRAGTGGGYAQPQHF
J gene: TRBJ2-7; V gene: TRBV27; clone size: .; CDR3 protein: CASSLNPFEQYF
J gene: TRBJ2-3; V gene: TRBV5-4; clone size: .; CDR3 protein: CASSLGQETGTQYF
J gene: TRBJ2-7; V gene: TRBV5-6; clone size: .; CDR3 protein: CASSLGVGGDPYEQYF
J gene: TRBJ2-7; V gene: TRBV7-9; clone size: few; CDR3 protein: CASSLRNDEQYF
J gene: TRBJ1-1; V gene: TRBV13; clone size: .; CDR3 protein: CASSPRWNTEAFF